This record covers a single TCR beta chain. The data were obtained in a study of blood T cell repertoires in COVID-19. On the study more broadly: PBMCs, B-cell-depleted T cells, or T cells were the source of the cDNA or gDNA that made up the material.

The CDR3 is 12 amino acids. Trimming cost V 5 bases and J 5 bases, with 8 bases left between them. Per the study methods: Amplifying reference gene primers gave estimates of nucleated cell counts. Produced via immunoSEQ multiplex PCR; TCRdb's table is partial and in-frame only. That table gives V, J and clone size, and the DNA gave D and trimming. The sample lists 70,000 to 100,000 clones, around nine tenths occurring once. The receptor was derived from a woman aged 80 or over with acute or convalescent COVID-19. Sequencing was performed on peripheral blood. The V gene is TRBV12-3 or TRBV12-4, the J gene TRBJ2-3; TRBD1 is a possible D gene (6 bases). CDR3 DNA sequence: TGTGCCAGCAGTGAGGACAGAGATACGCAGTATTTT. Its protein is CASSEDRDTQYF.